The 12 T cell receptor beta chains below come from one sample, sequenced in a study of cytomegalovirus exposure and HLA in healthy donors. Use of 60 Vbeta and 13 Jbeta primers characterized the PCR. TCRdb's copy holds only in-frame clones and misses some; the assay was immunoSEQ multiplex PCR. The sample lists 150,000 to 200,000 clones; 65% to 80% were seen once. Sequencing was done on a sample of PBMCs. The receptors come from a woman in her thirties or forties in good health and CMV-seropositive.

The V gene is TRBV19, the J gene TRBJ2-2; TRBD1 matches at 11 bases. V trimming: 6 bases; J trimming: 5 bases; junction bases outside the gene matches: 2. Per the germline V gene, CDR1 is LNHDA and CDR2 is SQIVND (reference sequence). This CDR3 spans 14 amino acids. This CDR3 reads CASRWDRGTGELFF. The CDR3 nucleotides are TGTGCCAGTAGATGGGACAGGGGGACCGGGGAGCTGTTTTTT.

The rearrangement uses TRBV7-2 and TRBJ1-1; D is ambiguous. The CDR3 is 14 residues long. Per germline, CDR1 SGHTA and CDR2 FQGNSA. The V and J ends lost 1 base and 3 bases respectively, with 9 bases between them. Written as DNA, the CDR3 is TGTGCCAGCAGCTTAGGGAGAACGGACACTGAAGCTTTCTTT. It codes for CASSLGRTDTEAFF.

The chain uses TRBV14 and TRBJ1-3; a possible D gene is TRBD1 (5 bases). Per germline, CDR1 SGHDN and CDR2 FVKESK. This CDR3 region has 15 residues. The V end was cut by 4 bases, the J end by 4 bases, with 14 bases between. Here the CDR3 reads CASSPGGAGGNTIYF. The CDR3 region has the DNA TGTGCCAGCAGCCCCGGGGGAGCGGGCGGAAACACCATATATTTT.

Concerning this clone: A much larger clone lies a single base off, so this may be a read error. CDR3 region: CASSLVDRAYGYTF. CDR3 sequence (DNA): TGTGCCAGCAGCTTAGTGGACAGGGCCTATGGCTACACCTTC. The genes are TRBV7-9 and TRBJ1-2; 8 nucleotides align to TRBD1. CDR1 is SEHNR and CDR2 is FQNEAQ in the germline V gene (reference sequence). J gave up 4 bases and V 1 base, and 2 bases lay outside the gene matches. The CDR3 consists of 14 residues.

The chain employs TRBV7-6 and TRBJ2-5, with D possibly TRBD2 on 6 matching bases. The CDR3 sequence is 13 residues long. V shed 4 bases and J shed 3 bases, with 9 bases lying between them. CDR1 and CDR2 (germline): SGHVS, FNYEAQ. The CDR3: CASSSSAKETQYF. CDR3 nucleotide sequence: TGTGCCAGCAGCTCTAGCGCGAAAGAGACCCAGTACTTC.

V is TRBV5-4 and J is TRBJ1-1; D remains ambiguous. Germline-derived CDR1 and CDR2 are SGHNT and YYREEE (reference sequence). The length of the CDR3 is 14 residues. Trimming pared 1 base from V and 0 bases from J, leaving 7 bases between. CDR3 DNA sequence: TGTGCCAGCAGCTTGATCACATTGAACACTGAAGCTTTCTTT. The encoded protein is CASSLITLNTEAFF.

As to this clone: Other nucleotide sequences from this sample produce the same CDR3. The V call is TRBV11-2, the J call TRBJ1-2; 7 nucleotides match TRBD1. With 1 base clipped from V and 4 bases from J, the junction kept 6 bases outside the gene matches. CDR1 and CDR2 (germline): SGHAT, FQNNGV. There are 15 residues in the CDR3. The chain's CDR3 is CASSLGTGGSYGYTF. CDR3 DNA: TGTGCCAGCAGCTTAGGGACAGGAGGGTCCTATGGCTACACCTTC.

This chain uses TRBV15 with TRBJ2-1, with D maybe TRBD2 (6 bases). CDR3 length: 15 amino acids. Germline V gene sequence: CDR1 LNHNV, CDR2 YYDKDF (reference sequence). Trimming left V 5 bases short and J 5 bases short, with 16 bases between. The CDR3 is CATSPVGGLNNEQFF. The CDR3 DNA sequence: TGTGCCACCAGCCCTGTCGGGGGACTGAACAATGAGCAGTTCTTC.

The chain has TRBV19 and TRBJ1-1; D is unclear. Germline values: CDR1 LNHDA, CDR2 SQIVND (reference sequence). CDR3 length: 13 residues. Trimming stripped 8 bases from V and 0 bases from J, with 10 bases between. CDR3 DNA: TGTGCCAGTGGTTCTAGAATGAACACTGAAGCTTTCTTT. Protein product: CASGSRMNTEAFF.

The chain uses TRBV7-9 and TRBJ1-2; unclear D gene. The germline V and J ends were trimmed by 1 base and 6 bases, with 12 bases remaining between them. This CDR3 has 14 residues. CDR1 SEHNR and CDR2 FQNEAQ come from the germline V gene (reference sequence). The CDR3 loop reads CASSLDTGENGYTF. The CDR3 DNA sequence: TGTGCCAGCAGCTTAGATACCGGGGAAAATGGCTACACCTTC.

V usage is TRBV30 and J usage is TRBJ1-1; 7 positions agree with TRBD1. CDR3 length: 12 residues. With 2 bases clipped from V and 6 bases from J, the junction kept 3 bases outside the gene matches. Germline V CDR1 and CDR2: GTSNPN, SVGIG (reference sequence). This CDR3 is CAWSSGGAEAFF. The CDR3 region has the DNA TGTGCCTGGAGTTCAGGGGGAGCTGAAGCTTTCTTT.

The CDR3 sequence: CASSLVGVRYEQYF. CDR3 nucleotides: TGTGCCAGCAGCTTAGTCGGGGTTAGGTACGAGCAGTACTTC. The genes are TRBV7-2 and TRBJ2-7; the D gene is possibly TRBD2 (5 bases). The CDR3 is 14 residues long. Trimming took off 1 base at V and 4 bases at J, with 11 bases between the two ends. The germline CDR1 and CDR2 sequences are SGHTA and FQGNSA.